The following is a TCR beta chain sequence with its context. This sample was included in a study of CD8 T cells in Susac syndrome. Included as multiple sclerosis controls were treatment-naive patients who had stable or active relapsing-remitting disease. Negative magnetic isolation gave CD8+ and CD4+ cells; FACS enriched CD8+ TEMRA. With random hexamers, 0.5 to 1 ug RNA was reverse transcribed. TCRdb independently ran MiXCR on the immunoSEQ multiplex PCR reads; one entry per CDR3 protein. The sample has around 300,000 distinct CDR3 sequences, over 75% seen once. Per the germline V gene, CDR1 is SGHTA and CDR2 is FQGNSA. Trimming removed 5 bases from V and 2 bases from J, with 19 bases in between. CDR3 length equals 16 residues.

V and J are TRBV7-2 and TRBJ2-7, with D tentatively TRBD2 (6 bases). The sequenced sample was CD8+ T cells from PBMCs. The sequence was collected from a human donor with multiple sclerosis. For the CDR3, the DNA is TGTGCCAGCAGCCGTTTCCCTGGAGGGACCCCCTACGAGCAGTACTTC. It is translated as CASSRFPGGTPYEQYF.